These T cell receptor beta chains were read from a single sample in a study of CXCR3-negative and CXCR3-positive naive CD8 T cells. TCRdb re-called the 5' RACE reads; one entry per CDR3 protein, DNA not given. The listing records some 140,000 distinct CDR3 sequences. Sequencing used naive CXCR3+ CD8+ T cells from blood. Receptor source: a human donor in good health. Some clones in this sample may be carry-over from other donors' samples. CDR3s include the opening cysteine and the closing phenylalanine or tryptophan.

TRBV12-3/TRBV12-4	16	TRBJ2-1	CASTPDRGSSYNEQFF
TRBV21-1	17	TRBJ2-7	CASSKVTAGQGIYEQYF
TRBV4-1	18	TRBJ2-1	CASSQRLAGGQHYNEQFF
TRBV28	14	TRBJ2-1	CATQGQEGYNEQFF
TRBV28	15	TRBJ2-3	CASSLSPGLEDTQYF
TRBV7-9	16	TRBJ2-5	CASSSPEGRRQETQYF
TRBV9	15	TRBJ2-7	CASSVASQGSYEQYF
TRBV5-1	18	TRBJ2-1	CASSLAVSGASWGNEQFF
TRBV7-6	15	TRBJ2-7	CASSSPGQRAYEQYF
TRBV27	18	TRBJ2-3	CASSLDLAGEFGTDTQYF
TRBV20-1	14	TRBJ1-1	CSARDRRTNTEAFF
TRBV5-6	16	TRBJ2-4	CASSLEGVDAKNIQYF
TRBV7-9	15	TRBJ1-2	CASSLAPQGRDGYTF
TRBV7-9	17	TRBJ2-1	CASSLAHPGNSYNEQFF
TRBV19	11	TRBJ1-1	CASSKNEEAFF
TRBV28	14	TRBJ2-7	CASSLGQGLYEQYF
TRBV7-8	16	TRBJ2-1	CASSLGATGSYNEQFF
TRBV12-3/TRBV12-4	13	TRBJ2-5	CASSLGTLETQYF
TRBV27	16	TRBJ2-7	CASSLDRGEVSYEQYF
TRBV28	15	TRBJ2-4	CASSIQGRTKNIQYF
TRBV5-1	15	TRBJ2-7	CASQLLVGRVYEQYF
TRBV29-1	13	TRBJ2-2	CSVEVTNTGELFF
TRBV6-6	13	TRBJ2-4	CASSGGRGDIQYF
TRBV28	13	TRBJ1-5	CASTGRVWQPQHF
TRBV29-1	13	TRBJ2-7	CSVVSQSSYEQYF
TRBV5-4	14	TRBJ1-2	CASSLEDSSYGYTF
TRBV7-3	14	TRBJ1-5	CASSFDRSNQPQHF
TRBV5-1	11	TRBJ2-1	CASSYRAQQFF
TRBV7-9	16	TRBJ1-6	CASSLEEGLYNSPLHF
TRBV20-1	15	TRBJ1-1	CSARRTSYEGTEAFF
TRBV5-5	16	TRBJ2-2	CASSAPGQGPTGELFF
TRBV28	15	TRBJ2-4	CASRLTTSGQNIQYF
TRBV5-6	14	TRBJ1-5	CASSFSTSRQPQHF
TRBV7-2	17	TRBJ2-3	CASSLAGQRRSLDTQYF
TRBV7-9	13	TRBJ2-5	CASMPDRGETQYF
TRBV4-1	12	TRBJ1-2	CASSQSGYGYTF
TRBV29-1	13	TRBJ2-1	CSVDSSGYNEQFF
TRBV12-3/TRBV12-4	12	TRBJ1-5	CASSVVRADQHF
TRBV6-2/TRBV6-3	14	TRBJ1-2	CASSTGTGADGYTF
TRBV7-2	16	TRBJ2-1	CASSAPGRANYNEQFF
TRBV28	13	TRBJ2-7	CASRGESSYEQYF
TRBV7-8	16	TRBJ2-3	CASSLARGGVYDTQYF
TRBV28	15	TRBJ2-7	CASIRQGSISYEQYF
TRBV3-1	16	TRBJ2-1	CASSQENLINYNEQFF
TRBV20-1	15	TRBJ2-7	CSARDRASGRYEQYF
TRBV7-3	19	TRBJ2-1	CASSLIGASGRHSYNEQFF
TRBV28	13	TRBJ1-2	CASSLDEGYGYTF
TRBV29-1	13	TRBJ2-2	CSVGHTNTGELFF
TRBV5-1	15	TRBJ2-7	CASSLGPSGSYEQYF
TRBV5-6	14	TRBJ1-5	CASSSRLGNQPQHF
TRBV28	15	TRBJ2-7	CASSYGGTGTYEQYF
TRBV4-3	14	TRBJ2-7	CASSQDLSLIEQYF
TRBV6-5	18	TRBJ2-2	CASSYGLAGAQDTGELFF
TRBV6-6	15	TRBJ2-3	CASRLSGGAVDTQYF
TRBV27	14	TRBJ2-1	CASSSGAEDNEQFF
TRBV12-3/TRBV12-4	13	TRBJ2-2	CASSPTRTGELFF
TRBV4-3	15	TRBJ2-1	CASSQWAGETDEQFF
TRBV9	15	TRBJ1-5	CASSVDAGGHQPQHF
TRBV7-9	13	TRBJ1-2	CASSFARRDGYTF